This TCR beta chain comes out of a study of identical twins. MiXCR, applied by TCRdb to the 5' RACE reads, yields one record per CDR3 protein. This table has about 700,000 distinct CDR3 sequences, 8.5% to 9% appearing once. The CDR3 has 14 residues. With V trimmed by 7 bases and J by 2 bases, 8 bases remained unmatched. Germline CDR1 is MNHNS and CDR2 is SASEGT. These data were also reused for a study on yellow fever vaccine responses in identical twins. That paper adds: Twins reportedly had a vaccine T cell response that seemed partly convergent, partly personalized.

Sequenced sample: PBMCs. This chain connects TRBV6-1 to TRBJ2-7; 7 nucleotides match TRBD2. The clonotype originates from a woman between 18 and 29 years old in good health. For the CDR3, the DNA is TGTGCCAGCAATACCGGGACTAAACCCTACGAGCAGTACTTC. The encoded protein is CASNTGTKPYEQYF.